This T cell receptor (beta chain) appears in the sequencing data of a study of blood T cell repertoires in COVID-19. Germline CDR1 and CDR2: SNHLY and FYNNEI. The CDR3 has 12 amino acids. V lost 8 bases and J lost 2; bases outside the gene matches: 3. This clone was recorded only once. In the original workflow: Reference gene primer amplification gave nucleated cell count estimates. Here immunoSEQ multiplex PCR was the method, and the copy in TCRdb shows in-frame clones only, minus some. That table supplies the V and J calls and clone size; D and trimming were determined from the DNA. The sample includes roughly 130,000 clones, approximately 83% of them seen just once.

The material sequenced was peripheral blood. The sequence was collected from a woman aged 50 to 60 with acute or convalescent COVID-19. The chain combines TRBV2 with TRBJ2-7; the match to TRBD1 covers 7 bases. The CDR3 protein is CASRGGTYEQYF. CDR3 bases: TGTGCCAGCCGAGGGGGCACCTACGAGCAGTACTTC.